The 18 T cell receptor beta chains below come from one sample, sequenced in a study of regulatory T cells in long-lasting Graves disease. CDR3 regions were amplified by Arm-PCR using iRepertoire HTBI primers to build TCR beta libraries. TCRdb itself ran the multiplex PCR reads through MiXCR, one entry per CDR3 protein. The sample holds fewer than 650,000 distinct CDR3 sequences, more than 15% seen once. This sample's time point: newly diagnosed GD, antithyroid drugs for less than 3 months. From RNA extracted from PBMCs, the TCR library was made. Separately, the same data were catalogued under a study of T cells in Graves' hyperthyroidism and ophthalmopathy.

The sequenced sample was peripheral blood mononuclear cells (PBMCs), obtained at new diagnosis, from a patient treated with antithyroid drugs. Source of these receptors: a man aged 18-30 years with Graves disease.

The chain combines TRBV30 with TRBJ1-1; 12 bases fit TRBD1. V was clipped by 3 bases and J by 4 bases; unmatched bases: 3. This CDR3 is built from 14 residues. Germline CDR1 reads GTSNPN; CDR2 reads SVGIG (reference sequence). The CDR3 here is CAWSAGQGATEAFF. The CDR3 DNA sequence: TGTGCCTGGAGCGCGGGACAGGGGGCCACTGAAGCTTTCTTT.

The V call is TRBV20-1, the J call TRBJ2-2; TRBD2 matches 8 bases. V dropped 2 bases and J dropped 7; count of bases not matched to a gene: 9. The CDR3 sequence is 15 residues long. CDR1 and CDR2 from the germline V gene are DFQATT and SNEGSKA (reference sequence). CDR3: CSARLDGRALGELFF. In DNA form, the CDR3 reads TGCAGTGCTAGATTAGACGGGAGGGCCCTCGGGGAGCTGTTTTTT.

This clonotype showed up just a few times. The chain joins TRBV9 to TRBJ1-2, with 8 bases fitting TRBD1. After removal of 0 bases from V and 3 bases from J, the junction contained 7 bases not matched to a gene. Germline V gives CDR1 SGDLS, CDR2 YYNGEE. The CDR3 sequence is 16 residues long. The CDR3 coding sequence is TGTGCCAGCAGCGTAGAGGACAGGGATTTTTACTATGGCTACACCTTC. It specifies CASSVEDRDFYYGYTF.

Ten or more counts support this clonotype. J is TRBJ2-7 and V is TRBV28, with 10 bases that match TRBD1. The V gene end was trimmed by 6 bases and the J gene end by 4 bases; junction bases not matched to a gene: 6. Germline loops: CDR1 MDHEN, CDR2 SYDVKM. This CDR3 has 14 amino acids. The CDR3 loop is CASSSGQGGYEQYF. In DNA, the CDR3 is TGTGCCAGCAGCAGCGGACAGGGGGGGTACGAGCAGTACTTC.

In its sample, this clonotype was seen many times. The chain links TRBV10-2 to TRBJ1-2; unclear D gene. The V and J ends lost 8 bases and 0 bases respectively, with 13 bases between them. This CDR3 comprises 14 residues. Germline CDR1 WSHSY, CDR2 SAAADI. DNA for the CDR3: TGCGCCAGCGCTGCGGCGGGTGCTAACTATGGCTACACCTTC. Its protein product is CASAAAGANYGYTF.

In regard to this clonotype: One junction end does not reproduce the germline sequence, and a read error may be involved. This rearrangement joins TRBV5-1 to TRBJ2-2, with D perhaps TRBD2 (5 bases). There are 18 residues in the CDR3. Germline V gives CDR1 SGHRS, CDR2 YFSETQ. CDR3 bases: TGCGCCAGCAGCTCCGAAGTGGACTTACTCGCGAACACCGGGGAGCTGGTTTTT. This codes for CASSSEVDLLANTGELVF.

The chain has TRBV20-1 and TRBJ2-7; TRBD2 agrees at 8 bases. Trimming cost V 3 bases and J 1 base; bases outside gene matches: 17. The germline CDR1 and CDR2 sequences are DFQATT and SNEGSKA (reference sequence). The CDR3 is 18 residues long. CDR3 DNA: TGCAGTGCTAGTATGGGGGGGGAGAGCGGGAGTTGGTCCTACGAGCAGTACTTC. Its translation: CSASMGGESGSWSYEQYF.

CDR3 loop: CASSGLGGRETQYF. CDR3 DNA: TGTGCCAGCAGCGGCCTAGGGGGCAGGGAGACCCAGTACTTC. The rearrangement links TRBV9 to TRBJ2-5; 7 bases are a match to TRBD1. J was trimmed by 5 bases and V by 3 bases; bases with no gene match: 7. In germline, CDR1 is SGDLS, CDR2 YYNGEE. The CDR3 is made up of 14 amino acids.

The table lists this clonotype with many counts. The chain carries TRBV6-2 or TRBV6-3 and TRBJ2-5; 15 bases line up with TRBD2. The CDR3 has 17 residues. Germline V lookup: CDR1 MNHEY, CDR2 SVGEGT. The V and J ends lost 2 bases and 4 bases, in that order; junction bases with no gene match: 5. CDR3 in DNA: TGTGCCAGCAGTTACCCGGGACTAGCGGGAGGAGGAGAGACCCAGTACTTC. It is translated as CASSYPGLAGGGETQYF.

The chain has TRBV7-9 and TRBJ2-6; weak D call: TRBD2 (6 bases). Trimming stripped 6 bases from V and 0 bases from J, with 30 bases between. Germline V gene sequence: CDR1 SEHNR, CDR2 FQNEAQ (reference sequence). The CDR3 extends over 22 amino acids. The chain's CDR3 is CASRPPGSGLITTRSGANVLTF. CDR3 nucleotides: TGTGCCAGCAGACCTCCCGGTAGCGGTTTAATAACCACGCGCTCTGGGGCCAACGTCCTGACTTTC.

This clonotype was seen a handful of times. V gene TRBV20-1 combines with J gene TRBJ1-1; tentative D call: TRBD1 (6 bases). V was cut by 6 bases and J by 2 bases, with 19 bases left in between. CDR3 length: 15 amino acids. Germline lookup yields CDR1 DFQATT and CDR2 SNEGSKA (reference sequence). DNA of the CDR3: TGCAGTGCACCAGGGAGTGTTGGGGGCAACACTGAAGCTTTCTTT. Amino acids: CSAPGSVGGNTEAFF.

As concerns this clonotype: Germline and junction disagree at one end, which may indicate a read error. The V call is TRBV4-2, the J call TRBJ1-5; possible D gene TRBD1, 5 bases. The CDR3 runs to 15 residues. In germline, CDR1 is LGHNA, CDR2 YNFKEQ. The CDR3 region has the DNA TGTGTCAGCAGCCGCAGGGTGGGAGGCAATCAGCCCCAGCATTTT. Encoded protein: CVSSRRVGGNQPQHF.

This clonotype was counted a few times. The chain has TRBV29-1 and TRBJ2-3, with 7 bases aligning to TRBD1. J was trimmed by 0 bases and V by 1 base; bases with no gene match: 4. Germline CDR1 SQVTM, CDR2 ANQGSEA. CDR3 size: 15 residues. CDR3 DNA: TGCAGCGTTGAAGGGACAGGTACTAGCACAGATACGCAGTATTTT. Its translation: CSVEGTGTSTDTQYF.

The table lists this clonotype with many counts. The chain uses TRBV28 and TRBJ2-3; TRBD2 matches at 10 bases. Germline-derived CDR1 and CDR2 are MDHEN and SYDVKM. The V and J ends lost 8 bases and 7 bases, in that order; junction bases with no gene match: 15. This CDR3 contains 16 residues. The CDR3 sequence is CASGSIAGGPPNTQYF. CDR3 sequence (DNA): TGTGCCAGCGGCTCCATAGCGGGAGGCCCCCCAAATACGCAGTATTTT. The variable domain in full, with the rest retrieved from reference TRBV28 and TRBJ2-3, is DVKVTQSSRYLVKRTGEKVFLECVQDMDHENMFWYRQDPGLGLRLIYFSYDVKMKEKGDIPEGYSVSREKKERFSLILESASTNQTSMYLCASGSIAGGPPNTQYFGPGTRLTVL.

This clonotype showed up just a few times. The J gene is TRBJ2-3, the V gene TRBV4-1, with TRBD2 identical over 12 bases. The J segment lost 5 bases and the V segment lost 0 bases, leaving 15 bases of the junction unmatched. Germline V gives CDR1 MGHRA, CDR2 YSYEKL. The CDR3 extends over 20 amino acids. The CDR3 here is CASSQDLDWTSGMRGDTQYF. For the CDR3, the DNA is TGCGCCAGCAGCCAAGATCTGGACTGGACTAGCGGGATGAGGGGAGATACGCAGTATTTT.

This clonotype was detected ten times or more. The CDR3 reads CASSQQGAREKLFF. CDR3 nucleotide sequence: TGTGCCAGCAGCCAGCAGGGGGCTAGGGAAAAACTGTTTTTT. The V and J genes are TRBV7-2 and TRBJ1-4, with 8 bases identical to TRBD1. Per germline, CDR1 SGHTA and CDR2 FQGNSA. V shed 5 bases, J shed 8 bases, and the junction held 7 bases outside the gene matches. The CDR3 has 14 residues.

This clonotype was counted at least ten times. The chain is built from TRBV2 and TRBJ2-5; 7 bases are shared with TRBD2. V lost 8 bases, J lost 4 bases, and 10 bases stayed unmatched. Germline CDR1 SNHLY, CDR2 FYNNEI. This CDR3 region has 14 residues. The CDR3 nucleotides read TGTGCCAGCTTGAGAGGCGGGAGCGGAGAGACCCAGTACTTC. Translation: CASLRGGSGETQYF.

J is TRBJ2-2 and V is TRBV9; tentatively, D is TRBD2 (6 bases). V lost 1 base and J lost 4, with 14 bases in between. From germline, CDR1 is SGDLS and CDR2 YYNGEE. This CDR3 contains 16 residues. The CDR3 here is CASSVFGQAGTGELFF. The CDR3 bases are TGTGCCAGCAGCGTATTCGGTCAAGCGGGCACCGGGGAGCTGTTTTTT.